This T cell receptor beta chain was captured by sequencing in a study of cytomegalovirus exposure and HLA in healthy donors. The CDR3 totals 14 residues. Trimming cost V 3 bases and J 2 bases, with 11 bases left between them. The germline V gene has CDR1 LNHDA and CDR2 SQIVND (reference sequence). In regard to this clone: Its antigen is currently unknown.

Study findings and constraints: The study flagged some 170 TCR beta chains as cytomegalovirus-associated. Rarity marked most TCR sequences, yet some public TCRs occurred in many donors.

TCRdb keeps only in-frame clones here, not all; method: immunoSEQ multiplex PCR. The sample has 60,000 to 70,000 clones; more than 85% are singletons. The origin of this receptor is a woman aged 18-35 years in good health and CMV-seronegative. The J gene is TRBJ2-7, the V gene TRBV19; possibly TRBD2 for D (6 bases). Sequencing used PBMCs. The CDR3 region is CASSIRRVPYEQYF. The CDR3 bases are TGTGCCAGTAGTATCAGGAGGGTACCCTACGAGCAGTACTTC.